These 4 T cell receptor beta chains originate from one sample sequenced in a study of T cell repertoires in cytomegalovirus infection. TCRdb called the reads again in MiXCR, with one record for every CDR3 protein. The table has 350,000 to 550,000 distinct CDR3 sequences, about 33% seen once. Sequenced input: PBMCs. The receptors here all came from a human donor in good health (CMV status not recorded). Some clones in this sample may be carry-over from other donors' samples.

The CDR3 region has the DNA TGTGCCTGGAGTGTAAATTTTGGCTCTCTGTTTTTT. It translates to CAWSVNFGSLFF. This chain uses TRBV30 with TRBJ2-2; D not certain. CDR1 GTSNPN and CDR2 SVGIG come from the germline V gene (reference sequence). The CDR3 loop spans 12 amino acids. The germline V and J ends were trimmed by 0 bases and 14 bases, with 13 bases remaining between them.

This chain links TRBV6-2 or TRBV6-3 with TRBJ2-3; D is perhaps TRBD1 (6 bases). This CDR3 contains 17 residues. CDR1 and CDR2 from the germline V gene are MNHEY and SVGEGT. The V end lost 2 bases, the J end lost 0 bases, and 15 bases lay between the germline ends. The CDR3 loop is CASSYPDRTPSTDTQYF. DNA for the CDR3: TGTGCCAGCAGTTACCCTGACAGGACGCCTAGCACAGATACGCAGTATTTT.

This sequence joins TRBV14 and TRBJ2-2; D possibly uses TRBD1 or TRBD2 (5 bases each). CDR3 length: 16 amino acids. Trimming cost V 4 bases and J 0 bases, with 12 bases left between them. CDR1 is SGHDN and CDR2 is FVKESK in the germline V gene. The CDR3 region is CASSRLPGPNTGELFF. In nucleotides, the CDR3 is TGTGCCAGCAGCCGCCTTCCGGGACCGAACACCGGGGAGCTGTTTTTT.

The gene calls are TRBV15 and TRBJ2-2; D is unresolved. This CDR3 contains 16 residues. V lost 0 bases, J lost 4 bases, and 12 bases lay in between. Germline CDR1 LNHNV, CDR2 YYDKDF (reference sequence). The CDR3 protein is CATSRDGIAGTGELFF. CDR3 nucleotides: TGTGCCACCAGCAGAGATGGGATAGCCGGCACCGGGGAGCTGTTTTTT. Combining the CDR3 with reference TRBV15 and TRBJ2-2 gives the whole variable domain DAMVIQNPRYQVTQFGKPVTLSCSQTLNHNVMYWYQQKSSQAPKLLFHYYDKDFNNEADTPDNFQSRRPNTSFCFLDIRSPGLGDTAMYLCATSRDGIAGTGELFFGEGSRLTVL.